These T cell receptor beta chains were read from a single sample in a study of shared clonotypes between healthy human individuals. Data came from immunoSEQ multiplex PCR; TCRdb stores just in-frame clones and leaves some out. This table has approximately 720,000 clones, about 92% appearing once. Sequencing was done on a sample of naive CD8+ T cells sorted from blood. The receptors here all came from a man under 40 in good health. CDR3s include the opening cysteine and the closing phenylalanine or tryptophan. Fields, in order: CDR3 DNA, CDR3 protein, CDR3 length, V gene, D gene, clone size, J gene. A D gene is named only where the DNA matches it firmly. Clone size is stated in some rows and not others, as once, few, many or a class when expanded.

DNA: TGTGCCAGCAGTCCCCTCCTCACGTCCATAATCGGTGAGCAGTTCTTC; CDR3: CASSPLLTSIIGEQFF; length: 16; V: TRBV9; D: -; size: -; J: TRBJ2-1
DNA: TGTGCCACCAGCAACCTCGACAGGGTACTACTTTCCTACGAGCAGTACTTC; CDR3: CATSNLDRVLLSYEQYF; length: 17; V: TRBV15; D: TRBD1; size: -; J: TRBJ2-7
DNA: TGTGCCAGCAGCTTCGGGCCACCAAATCAGCCCCAGCATTTT; CDR3: CASSFGPPNQPQHF; length: 14; V: TRBV7-9; D: -; size: -; J: TRBJ1-5
DNA: TGTGCCACCAGCGGGCGGGCCTCCTACGAGCAGTACTTC; CDR3: CATSGRASYEQYF; length: 13; V: TRBV15; D: -; size: -; J: TRBJ2-7
DNA: TGTGCCAGCAGTAGGCAGCCGAGTATCGAGGAGCTGTTTTTT; CDR3: CASSRQPSIEELFF; length: 14; V: TRBV6-5; D: -; size: -; J: TRBJ2-2
DNA: TGTGCCAGCAGCGTTCGCGGGGGAATCCAAGAGACCCAGTACTTC; CDR3: CASSVRGGIQETQYF; length: 15; V: TRBV9; D: TRBD2; size: -; J: TRBJ2-5
DNA: TGTGCCAGCAGTTACCCCCTTGAATCTCTGGGGGAGACCCAGTACTTC; CDR3: CASSYPLESLGETQYF; length: 16; V: TRBV28; D: -; size: -; J: TRBJ2-5
DNA: TGTGCCAGCTCACCCTCAGGGGCAACTAATGAAAAACTGTTTTTT; CDR3: CASSPSGATNEKLFF; length: 15; V: TRBV18; D: -; size: -; J: TRBJ1-4
DNA: TGTGCCAGCAGTCCGGGACAGGGTTTCGAGCAGTACTTC; CDR3: CASSPGQGFEQYF; length: 13; V: TRBV2; D: TRBD1; size: -; J: TRBJ2-7
DNA: TGTGCCAGCAGCCCACAGAAGGGACAGTTGAACACTGAAGCTTTCTTT; CDR3: CASSPQKGQLNTEAFF; length: 16; V: TRBV7-9; D: TRBD1; size: -; J: TRBJ1-1
DNA: TGCGCCAGCAGCCAAGAGGGGAATGAGCAGTTCTTC; CDR3: CASSQEGNEQFF; length: 12; V: TRBV4-1; D: -; size: -; J: TRBJ2-1
DNA: TGTGCCAGCAGCCCGCTAACTGAAGCTTTCTTT; CDR3: CASSPLTEAFF; length: 11; V: TRBV11-2; D: -; size: -; J: TRBJ1-1
DNA: TGTGCCAGCAGTGGTCAGGGGGCAGTTAATGAAAAACTGTTTTTT; CDR3: CASSGQGAVNEKLFF; length: 15; V: TRBV28; D: TRBD1; size: few; J: TRBJ1-4
DNA: TGCGCCAGCAGCCAAGTGACTAGCTACAATGAGCAGTTCTTC; CDR3: CASSQVTSYNEQFF; length: 14; V: TRBV4-1; D: -; size: -; J: TRBJ2-1
DNA: TGTGCCAGCAGCTCGTCTAGCAGCACTAGCACAGATACGCAGTATTTT; CDR3: CASSSSSSTSTDTQYF; length: 16; V: TRBV7-9; D: -; size: -; J: TRBJ2-3
DNA: TGTGCCAGCAGCTCGGACATGAACGAGCAGTACTTC; CDR3: CASSSDMNEQYF; length: 12; V: TRBV7-9; D: -; size: -; J: TRBJ2-7
DNA: TGTGCCAGTAGTAGCCGGACTAGCGGTAGGTACAATGAGCAGTTCTTC; CDR3: CASSSRTSGRYNEQFF; length: 16; V: TRBV19; D: TRBD2; size: -; J: TRBJ2-1
DNA: TGTGCCACGGGGAGCCTCTACGAGCAGTACTTC; CDR3: CATGSLYEQYF; length: 11; V: TRBV19; D: -; size: few; J: TRBJ2-7
DNA: TGTGCCAGCAGTGACCAGACGTACGAGCAGTACTTC; CDR3: CASSDQTYEQYF; length: 12; V: TRBV25-1; D: -; size: few; J: TRBJ2-7
DNA: TGTGCCAGCAGCTCCCCGATTGGGCTCGGGGACAACTACGAGCAGTACTTC; CDR3: CASSSPIGLGDNYEQYF; length: 17; V: TRBV7-8; D: -; size: -; J: TRBJ2-7
DNA: TGTGCCAGCAGTTTAGGGGGATTGAACACTGAAGCTTTCTTT; CDR3: CASSLGGLNTEAFF; length: 14; V: TRBV27; D: -; size: -; J: TRBJ1-1
DNA: TGCGCCACGTTAGACAGGACTGACACCGGGGAGCTGTTTTTT; CDR3: CATLDRTDTGELFF; length: 14; V: TRBV10-1; D: -; size: -; J: TRBJ2-2
DNA: TGTGCCAGCAAGACGGGACAGGGGCCCTCGAGCTCCTACAATGAGCAGTTCTTC; CDR3: CASKTGQGPSSSYNEQFF; length: 18; V: TRBV28; D: TRBD1; size: -; J: TRBJ2-1
DNA: TGCGCCAGCAGCCAGGATTCTAGCGGGAGCCTTGAGCAGTTCTTC; CDR3: CASSQDSSGSLEQFF; length: 15; V: TRBV4-1; D: TRBD2; size: -; J: TRBJ2-1
DNA: TGTGCCAGTAGTCCTGAGGGTTTGCCCTACGAGCAGTACTTC; CDR3: CASSPEGLPYEQYF; length: 14; V: TRBV19; D: -; size: -; J: TRBJ2-7